The sequence of this TCR beta chain was determined in a study of neurological immune-mediated disorders. The unsorted libraries were prepared from 2 million PBMCs (stored at -80 C). The CDR3 consists of 15 residues. J lost 3 bases, V lost 5 bases, and 10 bases had no gene match. Germline CDR1 is SGHRS and CDR2 is YFSETQ. This clonotype has at least ten counts. Synthesis of cDNA was carried out by template-switch 5'RACE. The reaction used 10-nucleotide random UMIs. TCRdb re-called the 5' RACE reads through MiXCR, storing one row per CDR3 protein. The sample holds over 55,000 distinct CDR3 sequences, less than 2.5% seen once.

The chain carries TRBV5-1 and TRBJ2-7; 8 positions match TRBD1. The clonotype was recovered from a man aged 50 or older with multiple sclerosis. Sequenced material: PBMCs. The CDR3 DNA reads as TGCGCCAGCAGAGACACAGGACAGGGCTTCTACGAGCAGTACTTC. It specifies CASRDTGQGFYEQYF.